These 24 T cell receptor beta chains originate from one sample sequenced in a study of blood T cell repertoires in COVID-19. Profiling relied on immunoSEQ multiplex PCR, and the TCRdb table lists in-frame clones only, not all of them. The sample includes roughly 250,000 clones, approximately 91% of them seen just once. The sample consisted of peripheral blood. Receptor source: a woman between 35 and 50 years old who had recovered from COVID-19.

This chain links TRBV5-1 with TRBJ2-3; 7 bases are a match to TRBD2. Germline CDR1 and CDR2: SGHRS and YFSETQ. The CDR3 totals 13 residues. The trim removed 5 bases at V and 5 bases at J, leaving 5 bases unmatched. CDR3 sequence reads: CASRVAGQDTQYF. In DNA, the CDR3 is TGCGCCAGCAGGGTAGCGGGCCAAGATACGCAGTATTTT.

The chain combines TRBV6-5 with TRBJ1-2; TRBD1 is a possible D gene (5 bases). The germline gives CDR1 MNHEY, CDR2 SVGAGI. The CDR3 extends over 13 amino acids. V was cut by 4 bases and J by 5 bases, with 11 bases left in between. The CDR3 DNA reads as TGTGCCAGCAGTTGGTCCCAGGGTTATGGCTACACCTTC. Its protein is CASSWSQGYGYTF.

The V and J genes are TRBV11-2 and TRBJ1-2; possibly TRBD1 for D (5 bases). The CDR3 consists of 14 residues. Trimming removed 4 bases at V and 2 bases at J, with 11 bases between. CDR1 SGHAT and CDR2 FQNNGV come from the germline V gene. In nucleotides, the CDR3 is TGTGCCAGCAGCTGGGGCTCAGTGAACTATGGCTACACCTTC. Amino acid sequence: CASSWGSVNYGYTF.

The gene calls are TRBV6-5 and TRBJ2-7, with D possibly matching TRBD1 (6 bases). V lost 3 bases and J 2 bases, leaving 11 bases between the germline ends. The CDR3 spans 14 residues. CDR1 and CDR2 (germline): MNHEY, SVGAGI. CDR3 residues: CASSYMTGAYEQYF. The CDR3 region has the DNA TGTGCCAGCAGTTATATGACAGGAGCCTACGAGCAGTACTTC.

V usage is TRBV19 and J usage is TRBJ1-6; D call uncertain. Germline V gene data show CDR1 as LNHDA and CDR2 as SQIVND (reference sequence). The CDR3 has 13 residues. The V gene lost 4 bases and the J gene lost 10 bases, with 11 bases spanning the gap. Here the CDR3 DNA reads TGTGCCAGTAGTACCACTCCGCGCTCACCCCTCCACTTT. This gives the protein CASSTTPRSPLHF. The full variable domain, completed using reference TRBV19 and TRBJ1-6, is DGGITQSPKYLFRKEGQNVTLSCEQNLNHDAMYWYRQDPGQGLRLIYYSQIVNDFQKGDIAEGYSVSREKKESFPLTVTSAQKNPTAFYLCASSTTPRSPLHFGNGTRLTVT.

The chain couples TRBV11-1 to TRBJ1-1; D unresolved. This CDR3 is built from 12 residues. The germline gives CDR1 SGHAT, CDR2 FQDESV (reference sequence). Trimming shortened V by 1 base and J by 7 bases, and 7 bases separated the two germline ends. The DNA of the CDR3 is TGTGCCAGCAGCTTAGAATTCCATGAAGCTTTCTTT. Protein: CASSLEFHEAFF.

The J gene is TRBJ2-1, the V gene TRBV5-6; 11 bases map to TRBD1. The junction had 3 bases not matched to a gene; V was cut back by 4 bases and J by 3 bases. The germline gives CDR1 SGHDT, CDR2 YYEEEE. This CDR3 comprises 15 residues. CDR3 bases: TGTGCCAGCAGCGGGGGGACAGGGGGCTACAATGAGCAGTTCTTC. Translated: CASSGGTGGYNEQFF. Looking up the rest from reference TRBV5-6 and TRBJ2-1 gives the full variable domain: DAGVTQSPTHLIKTRGQQVTLRCSPKSGHDTVSWYQQALGQGPQFIFQYYEEEERQRGNFPDRFSGHQFPNYSSELNVNALLLGDSALYLCASSGGTGGYNEQFFGPGTRLTVL.

V and J are TRBV7-2 and TRBJ2-2; 10 nucleotides agree with TRBD2. The CDR3 length is 14 residues. Trimming took 5 bases from V and 6 from J; bases not matched to a gene: 3. Germline V lookup: CDR1 SGHTA, CDR2 FQGNSA. CDR3 DNA sequence: TGTGCCAGCAGCACTAGCGGGACCGCCGGGGAGCTGTTTTTT. It yields the protein CASSTSGTAGELFF.

The gene calls are TRBV6-2 or TRBV6-3 and TRBJ2-7; 8 bases align to TRBD2. CDR1 is MNHEY, CDR2 SVGEGT, per germline. V shed 0 bases and J 4 bases; nucleotides not matched to a gene: 11. The CDR3 length is 17 residues. The CDR3 region is CASSYSIFLAGGYEQYF. The CDR3 nucleotides are TGTGCCAGCAGTTACTCGATCTTCCTAGCGGGTGGTTACGAGCAGTACTTC.

This clone was detected only once. The chain carries TRBV4-1 and TRBJ1-5; TRBD1 matches at 9 bases. The germline V gene has CDR1 MGHRA and CDR2 YSYEKL. The length of the CDR3 is 16 residues. The J segment lost 9 bases and the V segment lost 2 bases, leaving 11 bases of the junction unmatched. CDR3 sequence: CASSQSGDREGRPQHF. CDR3 nucleotides: TGCGCCAGCAGCCAAAGCGGGGACAGGGAGGGGAGGCCCCAGCATTTT.

The chain joins TRBV7-9 to TRBJ1-1, with 10 bases fitting TRBD1. The CDR3 is 14 residues long. Trimming cost V 5 bases and J 4 bases; bases outside gene matches: 4. Germline V gene data show CDR1 as SEHNR and CDR2 as FQNEAQ (reference sequence). CDR3 residues: CASSDRQGATEAFF. The CDR3 DNA follows: TGTGCCAGCAGCGACAGACAGGGGGCCACTGAAGCTTTCTTT.

This chain links TRBV7-9 with TRBJ1-1; 11 nucleotides match TRBD1. The V segment lost 10 bases and the J segment 5 bases; nucleotides outside the gene matches: 15. The CDR3 loop spans 16 amino acids. From germline, CDR1 is SEHNR and CDR2 FQNEAQ (reference sequence). CDR3 sequence reads: CATDSGQGVPLTEAFF. CDR3 DNA sequence: TGTGCCACCGATTCGGGACAGGGGGTTCCCCTTACTGAAGCTTTCTTT. The entire variable domain, with the rest obtained from reference TRBV7-9 and TRBJ1-1, is as follows: DTGVSQNPRHKITKRGQNVTFRCDPISEHNRLYWYRQTLGQGPEFLTYFQNEAQLEKSRLLSDRFSAERPKGSFSTLEIQRTEQGDSAMYLCATDSGQGVPLTEAFFGQGTRLTVV.

The CDR3: CASSGPDRGHYGYTF. CDR3 coding DNA: TGTGCCAGCAGTGGCCCGGACAGGGGGCACTATGGCTACACCTTC. J is TRBJ1-2 and V is TRBV6-2 or TRBV6-3; 11 nucleotides line up with TRBD1. Trimming at V came to 5 bases and at J to 3 bases, leaving 5 bases not matched to a gene. Germline V lookup: CDR1 MNHEY, CDR2 SVGEGT. CDR3 length: 15 residues.

This chain joins TRBV30 and TRBJ2-7; 9 nucleotides match TRBD1. The junction had 10 bases not matched to a gene; V was cut back by 3 bases and J by 1 base. Per the germline V gene, CDR1 is GTSNPN and CDR2 is SVGIG (reference sequence). CDR3 size: 16 residues. CDR3 coding DNA: TGTGCCTGGAGCCTGATAGGACAGGGGTTTTCCTACGAGCAGTACTTC. Its protein is CAWSLIGQGFSYEQYF.

The genes are TRBV5-1 and TRBJ2-3, with 9 bases that match TRBD1. Trimming at V came to 3 bases and at J to 1 base, leaving 15 bases not matched to a gene. The CDR3 sequence is 19 residues long. CDR1 is SGHRS and CDR2 is YFSETQ in the germline V gene. The CDR3 protein is CASSSFLTGGGAGTDTQYF. In DNA, the CDR3 is TGCGCCAGCAGCTCATTCTTAACAGGGGGCGGGGCCGGCACAGATACGCAGTATTTT.

The chain links TRBV19 to TRBJ1-5; 11 nucleotides match TRBD1. V lost 9 bases, J lost 2 bases, and 6 bases stayed unmatched. In germline, CDR1 is LNHDA, CDR2 SQIVND (reference sequence). The CDR3 totals 15 residues. CDR3 in DNA: TGTGCCAGCCTGGACAGGGGGCGAGGCAATCAGCCCCAGCATTTT. The encoded protein is CASLDRGRGNQPQHF.

CDR3 residues: CASSPSAGTLDGYTF. The DNA of the CDR3 is TGTGCCAGCTCACCATCAGCGGGAACGCTTGATGGCTACACCTTC. The chain uses TRBV18 and TRBJ1-2; D remains unclear. CDR1 and CDR2 from the germline V gene are KGHSH and LQKENI. The CDR3 runs to 15 residues. V lost 2 bases and J 6 bases, leaving 16 bases between the germline ends.

The rearrangement joins TRBV5-6 to TRBJ2-5; 8 bases map to TRBD1. The germline gives CDR1 SGHDT, CDR2 YYEEEE. The CDR3 length is 14 residues. V gave up 1 base and J gave up 7 bases; unmatched junction bases: 6. CDR3 coding DNA: TGTGCCAGCAGCTTGCCCGACAGGGGAGGGACCCAGTACTTC. Translated, it gives CASSLPDRGGTQYF.

The gene calls are TRBV4-1 and TRBJ1-3; D gene ambiguous. CDR1 and CDR2 from the germline V gene are MGHRA and YSYEKL. The CDR3 spans 17 residues. Trimming pared 1 base from V and 4 bases from J, leaving 17 bases between. The CDR3 spells CASSQVNSELLGNTIYF. The CDR3 bases are TGCGCCAGCAGCCAAGTGAATTCGGAGCTATTAGGAAACACCATATATTTT.

The chain links TRBV7-2 to TRBJ1-2; no clear D. The germline V gene encodes CDR1 SGHTA and CDR2 FQGNSA. Trimming removed 2 bases at V and 2 bases at J, with 6 bases between. This CDR3 has 13 amino acids. This chain's CDR3 is CASSLNKNYGYTF. CDR3 sequence (DNA): TGTGCCAGCAGCTTAAACAAGAACTATGGCTACACCTTC. The full variable domain, its missing parts supplied by reference TRBV7-2 and TRBJ1-2, is GAGVSQSPSNKVTEKGKDVELRCDPISGHTALYWYRQSLGQGLEFLIYFQGNSAPDKSGLPSDRFSAERTGGSVSTLTIQRTQQEDSAVYLCASSLNKNYGYTFGSGTRLTVV.

This clone was observed a single time. The chain has TRBV11-2 and TRBJ2-7; 7 bases agree with TRBD2. The junction had 9 bases not matched to a gene; V was cut back by 4 bases and J by 3 bases. Germline values: CDR1 SGHAT, CDR2 FQNNGV. CDR3 length: 15 residues. This chain's CDR3 is CASSSLWRESYEQYF. CDR3 sequence (DNA): TGTGCCAGCAGCTCCCTTTGGCGGGAGAGCTACGAGCAGTACTTC.

The V and J genes are TRBV5-1 and TRBJ2-5, with 12 bases that match TRBD2. Per the germline V gene, CDR1 is SGHRS and CDR2 is YFSETQ. The CDR3 is 16 residues long. V dropped 5 bases and J dropped 1; count of bases not matched to a gene: 6. The CDR3 loop reads CASSSTGLAGQETQYF. The CDR3 nucleotides are TGCGCCAGCAGTTCAACGGGACTAGCGGGCCAAGAGACCCAGTACTTC.

This clone was seen more than once but under ten times. The J gene is TRBJ2-1, the V gene TRBV10-3; D might be TRBD2 (6 bases). Germline V lookup: CDR1 ENHRY, CDR2 SYGVKD. There are 14 residues in the CDR3. Deletions cut 8 bases from V and 5 bases from J, with 16 bases between. The CDR3 reads CAIGASDRNNEQFF. The CDR3 DNA reads as TGTGCCATCGGGGCTAGCGACCGTAACAATGAGCAGTTCTTC.

The chain carries TRBV6-2 or TRBV6-3 and TRBJ2-7; no firm D call. The CDR3 contains 11 residues. Germline V gene lookup returns CDR1 MNHEY and CDR2 SVGEGT. The germline V and J ends were trimmed by 6 bases and 5 bases, with 8 bases remaining between them. The CDR3 is CASSISHEQYF. CDR3 DNA: TGTGCCAGCAGCATATCCCACGAGCAGTACTTC.